The clone carrying this T cell receptor (beta chain) was detected only a few times. Its antigen is unknown. This clone may be a read error of a much larger clone one base away. This sample was included in a study of metastatic and nonmetastatic thyroid tumors. Study-level information: The comparison covered peripheral blood and tumor or nodule tissue in malignant and benign thyroid patients. Study observations and caveats: Malignant thyroid tumors reportedly had TCR beta diversity that was significantly higher than in benign nodules, in blood and tumor.

No treatment had been given to any patient before thyroid surgery. V lost 0 bases and J lost 7, with 12 bases in between. Germline V gene lookup returns CDR1 SQVTM and CDR2 ANQGSEA. The CDR3 runs to 13 residues. In the authors' workflow: To classify distant metastasis in papillary thyroid cancer, a model was built from CDR3 differences across clinicopathological groups. Using MiXCR, TCRdb re-called clones from the PCR reads. These V and J calls derive from TCRdb rather than the authors' analysis. In the table there are approximately 20,000 clones, about 12% of which are singletons. The sequence was collected from a male donor with papillary thyroid cancer or a benign thyroid nodule (not recorded which). Some clones in this sample may be carry-over from other donors' samples. Input material: blood. V gene TRBV29-1 combines with J gene TRBJ1-1, with a weak D call TRBD1 (6 bases). CDR3 residues: CSVEDPGHHEAFF. As DNA, the CDR3 is TGCAGCGTTGAAGACCCGGGACACCATGAAGCTTTCTTT.